This paragraph covers one TCR beta chain sequence. Its antigen has not been determined. Within one base of it there is no much larger clone, and no base qualities were kept. The record originates from a study of cytomegalovirus exposure and HLA in healthy donors (dated 2017 in TCRdb). About the study as a whole: According to an earlier analysis of a few hundred of the donors, about 170 million T cells yielded some 110 million unique TCR beta sequences and more than 250 Gb of sequence data. About 300 gigabases of sequencing data and around 85 million unique TCR sequences made up an early release that covered around 640 HLA-typed donors. Of the roughly 400 genotyped donors, 81% fell in the genetic ancestry cluster associated with self-reported Caucasian donors. The aim of the study was to test whether cataloging public T cell receptors could identify signatures of past pathogen exposure. The T cell repertoires of about 700 subjects were profiled by immunosequencing and related to cytomegalovirus serostatus. In addition to the first cohort of 666 subjects, a separate validation cohort of some 120 different subjects was used. The study combined high-throughput TCR immunosequencing, statistical association of individual TCRs with disease status, and machine learning to predict cytomegalovirus infection status. To study patterns of TCR occurrence, a later analysis re-analyzed previously published TCR beta repertoires from several hundred donors and added high-resolution HLA genotyping. Rather than using new phenotypic data, the later analysis identified candidate immune exposures from TCR beta sequences and from how often those sequences occurred across donors. In an earlier analysis of roughly 580 of the donors, high-throughput TCR beta sequencing was used to judge whether each TCR beta V gene segment behaved as functional or pseudogenic. Donor age, sex, ethnicity and CMV serostatus were compiled alongside the repertoire data. Genome-wide SNP genotypes for about 55% of the roughly 670 donors were used in a later genetic analysis, which treated that subset as a discovery cohort. All discovery cohort repertoires had been generated on a single sequencing platform. HLA typing covered class I and class II loci at four-digit resolution. The number of donors typed differed by locus, with about 629-630 for A, B, C, DRB1 and DQB1, roughly 550 for DQA1, over 600 for DPA1, and 472 for DPB1. Four or five DR-DQ haplotypes were handled as single units for association and clustering, since linkage in the cohort was strong. Among over 350 genotyped donors of the cohort, an average of about 240,000 unique TCR beta nucleotide sequences were sequenced per donor, roughly 20% of them non-productive. Study-wide findings and limitations: A further reported finding was that TCR beta sequences accurately predicted the HLA-A and HLA-B alleles for most subjects in the first cohort. Seventeen rarely observed V segments, including chromosome 9 orphons, were excluded from the earlier analysis of several hundred of the donors because counts were too low. The classifier was reported to diagnose cytomegalovirus status with high specificity and sensitivity in both the original and validation cohorts. An earlier analysis of around 500 of the donors showed that most TCR beta V segments appeared in productive rearrangements either about 87% or about 30% of the time, which broadly matched IMGT annotations. Linkage disequilibrium might explain the correlated functional status among segregating V segments, but an unknown experimental factor could not be excluded. In a later analysis, most CMV-associated TCR beta chains were found to appear HLA-restricted, with HLA associations seemingly driven largely by CMV exposure. An association between a missense DCLRE1C variant and V-gene and J-gene trimming of TCR beta chains was found in a later genetic analysis and replicated in an independent cohort. A few of the identified cytomegalovirus-associated TCR beta chains were confirmed in vitro to be specific for cytomegalovirus antigens. Some IMGT-functional V segments, including TRBV6-2 and TRBV6-3, could not be distinguished by the 87-base-pair reads and were therefore excluded. In a later analysis, HLA-associated TCR beta chains showed more clonal expansion and lower generation probabilities than non-associated chains that were equally common. The study gave a list of around 170 TCR beta chains associated with cytomegalovirus. When HLA alleles, especially DR and DQ, strongly co-occurred, attributing TCR associations to individual alleles was difficult. A later analysis reported that several top co-occurrence clusters appeared linked to parvovirus B19, influenza, CMV and Epstein-Barr virus. For the cohort, immune exposure information was limited to CMV serostatus. While some public TCRs were present in many individuals, most TCR sequences turned up only very rarely across donors. In a later analysis, about 17,000 TCR beta sequences were associated with specific HLA alleles at a false discovery rate of 0.05. Sequencing depth was assumed to be roughly uniform across donors in the presence/absence analyses, though that assumption may not hold. The sequencing pipeline was judged likely to have produced a cluster of highly shared sequence variants as a technical artifact. The authors suggested that the approach could potentially be extended to other disease states and immunological phenotypes. Because some donors lacked HLA typing at each locus, the association tests relied only on the typed subset. This cohort had only TCR beta chains sequenced, and the lack of alpha or paired-chain data limited which features could be detected. According to a later analysis, TCR association rates differed among HLA loci, with DRB1 alleles showing the most associated TCRs and HLA-C alleles showing the fewest. In a later genetic analysis, fewer N-insertions in productive TCRs were reported among donors in an Asian-associated ancestry cluster than the approximately 630-donor mean.

Library creation used the immunoSEQ multiplex PCR assay. A mixture of 60 forward primers for TCR Vbeta segments and 13 reverse primers for TCR Jbeta segments was used in the multiplex PCR. The CDR3 region of rearranged TCR beta genes was amplified from genomic DNA with a multiplex PCR assay. Amplified TCR beta libraries were sequenced as 87-base-pair reads on the Illumina HiSeq System. As for the authors' bioinformatics: A later analysis counted some 74 million unique TCR beta chains across the 650 to 800 repertoires, and 10 million to 11 million of these chains were shared by at least two donors. Raw reads were error-corrected and collapsed into unique sequences with a nearest-neighbor algorithm that merged closely related sequences to remove PCR and sequencing errors. To assign V, D and J gene segments, CDR3 sequences were aligned to IMGT reference sequences. For a sequence to be retained, at least a six-nucleotide match to both a V gene segment and a J gene segment was required. A rearrangement was called productive if the CDR3 had no stop codons and remained in frame with V and J, and every other rearrangement was called non-productive. CDR3 was defined by IMGT convention, running from the second conserved V-encoded cysteine to the conserved J-encoded phenylalanine. The earlier analysis of some 550 of the donors excluded any sequence lacking an unambiguous match to a single V gene segment. In an earlier analysis of approximately 560 of the donors, a V segment was called functional when productive rearrangements were above 56.7%, and segregating when the standard deviation between donors exceeded 5%. A statistical classification framework was developed to diagnose cytomegalovirus status using the catalog of TCR beta chain sequences. In a later analysis, V and J genes were assigned by comparing TCR nucleotide sequences against IMGT/GENE-DB human TR gene sequences. A later analysis assigned CDR3 sequences and most-parsimonious VDJ recombination scenarios with the TCRdist pipeline. In a later analysis, each TCR beta chain was defined by its CDR3 amino acid sequence together with its V-gene family, and reads without a unique V-gene family were excluded. To address suspected cross-contamination and a sequencing artifact, a later analysis removed around 600 highly shared, low-generation-probability nucleotide sequences. For each public chain, a later analysis derived a clonal expansion index from normalized ranks of inferred template counts within each repertoire. In a later analysis, generation probabilities were computed using a VDJ recombination model fitted to out-of-frame rearrangements, and the results were checked against IGoR. In a later analysis, TCR-TCR, TCR-HLA and TCR-CMV co-occurrence was scored with hypergeometric tests, and a repertoire-size bias correction was applied to TCR pairs. False discovery rates were estimated in a later analysis by permuting HLA or CMV assignments 20 times. A later analysis grouped co-occurring TCRs with DBSCAN, adding TCRdist sequence similarity when clustering within HLA-allele-positive subsets. For co-occurrence clustering, repertoires with fewer than 30,000 or more than 120,000 public chains were excluded, along with about five repertoires with anomalous nucleotide sharing. This immuneACCESS table, as held by TCRdb, lists in-frame sequences with V and J called but not all clones. Of the missing ones, under half trace to an unresolved V gene in checked studies; the others have no known cause. V and J calls plus clone size are reproduced from that table; the DNA served to infer D and trimming. Here the sample has some 180,000 clones; roughly 74% occur a single time. The ten most abundant clones make up roughly 14% of the sample.

The cohort was made up of several hundred healthy bone marrow donors. At the time of sampling, all cohort members were nominally healthy, though unrecorded immune exposures were likely present. The donor tested CMV seropositive and was one of the 289 seropositive cohort members. A peripheral blood sample was provided by each donor, and peripheral blood mononuclear cells were used for TCR beta sequencing. The Qiagen DNeasy Blood Extraction Kit was used to extract genomic DNA from the blood cell samples. CDR1 and CDR2, per the germline V gene, are SGHDN and FVKESK. The V end loses 1 base and the J end loses 3 bases, and a stretch of 13 bases separates them. Its CDR3 holds 16 amino acids, cysteine through phenylalanine. Just the 48-base CDR3 DNA is kept, in frame starting at base 1.

The sequencing sample was made of PBMCs. The V and J segments used are TRBV14 and TRBJ2-1, with TRBD2 as a weak D call on 6 bases. This TCR was recovered from a woman aged 25 to 39 in good health and CMV-seropositive. The CDR3 region has the sequence CASSQGPRDFYNEQFF. The DNA is TGTGCCAGCAGCCAAGGACCCCGGGACTTCTACAATGAGCAGTTCTTC. Full variable domain (CDR3 extended with the reference TRBV14 and TRBJ2-1 proteins): EAGVTQFPSHSVIEKGQTVTLRCDPISGHDNLYWYRRVMGKEIKFLLHFVKESKQDESGMPNNRFLAERTGGTYSTLKVQPAELEDSGVYFCASSQGPRDFYNEQFFGPGTRLTVL.